This TCR beta chain emerged from a study of CD8 T cells in Susac syndrome. Across the study: Among the Susac syndrome patients who underwent sequencing, about 6 had clinically active disease, while roughly eight of them were in remission.

Reverse transcription of roughly 0.5 to 1 ug RNA was carried out with random hexamers. Across 54 Vbeta and 13 Jbeta, immunoSEQ multiplex PCR amplified TCR beta CDR3. TCRdb itself ran the immunoSEQ multiplex PCR reads through MiXCR, one entry per CDR3 protein. The sample records 150,000 to 200,000 distinct CDR3 sequences, around 90% being singletons. Germline lookup yields CDR1 SGHNT and CDR2 YYREEE (reference sequence). The CDR3 totals 17 residues. V shed 4 bases, J shed 9 bases, and the junction held 15 bases outside the gene matches. In blood CD8+ and CD4+ T cells, TCR beta underwent sequencing. Patients with Susac syndrome met the recently defined diagnostic criteria for definite or probable disease.

This rearrangement joins TRBV5-4 to TRBJ2-1; 11 nucleotides align to TRBD2. Sample: CD4+ T cells from PBMCs. This sequence was found in a human donor with Susac syndrome. In DNA, the CDR3 is TGTGCCAGCAGCGGAGTGAGCGGGACTAGCGGTTATGGTGAGCAGTTCTTC. It encodes CASSGVSGTSGYGEQFF.